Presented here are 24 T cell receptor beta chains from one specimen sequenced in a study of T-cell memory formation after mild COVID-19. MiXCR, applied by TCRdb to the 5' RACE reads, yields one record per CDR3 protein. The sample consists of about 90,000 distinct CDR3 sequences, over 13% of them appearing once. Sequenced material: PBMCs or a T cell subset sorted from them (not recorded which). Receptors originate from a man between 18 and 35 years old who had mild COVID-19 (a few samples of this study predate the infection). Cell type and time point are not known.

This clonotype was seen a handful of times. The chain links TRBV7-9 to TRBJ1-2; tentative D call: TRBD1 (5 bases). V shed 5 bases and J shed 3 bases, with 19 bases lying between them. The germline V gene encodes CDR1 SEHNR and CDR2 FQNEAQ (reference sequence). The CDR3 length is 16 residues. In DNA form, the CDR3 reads TGTGCCAGCAGCCCCACGACCAACCGAGGGGACTATGGCTACACCTTC. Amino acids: CASSPTTNRGDYGYTF.

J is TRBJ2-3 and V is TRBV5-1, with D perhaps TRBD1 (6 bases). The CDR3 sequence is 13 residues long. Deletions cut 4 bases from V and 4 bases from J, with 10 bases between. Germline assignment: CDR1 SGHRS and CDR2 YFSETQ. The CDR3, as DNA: TGCGCCAGCAGCCACAGGGTAGCAGATACGCAGTATTTT. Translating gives CASSHRVADTQYF.

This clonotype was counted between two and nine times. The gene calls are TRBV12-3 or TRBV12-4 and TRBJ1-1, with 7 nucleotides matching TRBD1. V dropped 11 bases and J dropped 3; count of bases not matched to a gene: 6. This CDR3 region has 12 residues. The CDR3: CAGGDRDTEAFF. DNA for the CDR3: TGTGCCGGGGGAGACAGGGACACTGAAGCTTTCTTT.

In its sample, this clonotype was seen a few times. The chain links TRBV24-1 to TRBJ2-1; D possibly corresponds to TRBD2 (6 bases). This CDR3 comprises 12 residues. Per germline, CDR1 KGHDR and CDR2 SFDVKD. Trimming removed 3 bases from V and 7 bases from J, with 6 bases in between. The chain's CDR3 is CATSDGGNEQFF. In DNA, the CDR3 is TGTGCCACCAGTGATGGAGGGAATGAGCAGTTCTTC.

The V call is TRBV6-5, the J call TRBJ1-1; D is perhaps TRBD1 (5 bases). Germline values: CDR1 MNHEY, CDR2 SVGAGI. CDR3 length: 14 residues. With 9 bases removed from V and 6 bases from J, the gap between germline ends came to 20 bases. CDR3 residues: CASSHRGRGAEAFF. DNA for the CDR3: TGTGCCAGTTCCCACCGGGGTAGGGGCGCTGAAGCTTTCTTT.

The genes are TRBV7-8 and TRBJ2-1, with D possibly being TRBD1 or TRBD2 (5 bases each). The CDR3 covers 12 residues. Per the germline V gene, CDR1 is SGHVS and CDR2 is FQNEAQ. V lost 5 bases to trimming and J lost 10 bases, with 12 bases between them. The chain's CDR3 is CASSRGAREQFF. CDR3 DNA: TGTGCCAGCAGCCGAGGGGCTCGGGAGCAGTTCTTC.

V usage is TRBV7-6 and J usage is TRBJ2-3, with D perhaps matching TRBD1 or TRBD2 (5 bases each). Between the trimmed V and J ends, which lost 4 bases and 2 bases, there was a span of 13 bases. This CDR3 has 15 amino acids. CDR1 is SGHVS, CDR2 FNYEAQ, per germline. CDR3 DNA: TGTGCCAGCAGCTCACCGGGGCTACACACAGATACGCAGTATTTT. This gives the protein CASSSPGLHTDTQYF.

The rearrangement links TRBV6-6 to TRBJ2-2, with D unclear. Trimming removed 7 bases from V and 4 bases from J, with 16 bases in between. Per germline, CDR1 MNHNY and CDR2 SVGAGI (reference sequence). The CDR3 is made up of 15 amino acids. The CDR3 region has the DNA TGTGCCAGCATCCGGTTCTCCCTAGGCACCGGGGAGCTGTTTTTT. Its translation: CASIRFSLGTGELFF.

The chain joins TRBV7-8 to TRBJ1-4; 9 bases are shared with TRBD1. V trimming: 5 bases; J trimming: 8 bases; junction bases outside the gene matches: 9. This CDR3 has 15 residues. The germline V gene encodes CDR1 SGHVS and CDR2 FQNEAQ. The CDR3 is CASSRTGVLGEKLFF. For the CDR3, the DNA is TGTGCCAGCAGCCGGACAGGGGTCCTGGGGGAAAAACTGTTTTTT.

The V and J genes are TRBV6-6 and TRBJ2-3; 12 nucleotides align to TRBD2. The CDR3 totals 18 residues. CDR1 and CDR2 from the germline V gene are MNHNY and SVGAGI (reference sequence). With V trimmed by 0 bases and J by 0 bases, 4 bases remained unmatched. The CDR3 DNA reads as TGTGCCAGCAGTTACTCAGGGACTAGCGGGCAAAGCACAGATACGCAGTATTTT. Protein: CASSYSGTSGQSTDTQYF.

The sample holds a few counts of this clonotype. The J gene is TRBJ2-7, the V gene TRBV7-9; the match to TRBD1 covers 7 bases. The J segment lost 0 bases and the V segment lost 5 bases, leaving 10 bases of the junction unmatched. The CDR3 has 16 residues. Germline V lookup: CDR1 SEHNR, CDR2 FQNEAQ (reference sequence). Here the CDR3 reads CASSMTRDSSSYEQYF. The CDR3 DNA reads TGTGCCAGCAGCATGACCCGGGACAGCAGCTCCTACGAGCAGTACTTC.

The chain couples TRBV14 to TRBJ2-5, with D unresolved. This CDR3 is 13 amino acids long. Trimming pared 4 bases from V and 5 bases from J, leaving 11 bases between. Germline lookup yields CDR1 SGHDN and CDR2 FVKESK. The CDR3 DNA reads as TGTGCCAGCAGCCCCAATGGCCCGGAGACCCAGTACTTC. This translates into CASSPNGPETQYF.

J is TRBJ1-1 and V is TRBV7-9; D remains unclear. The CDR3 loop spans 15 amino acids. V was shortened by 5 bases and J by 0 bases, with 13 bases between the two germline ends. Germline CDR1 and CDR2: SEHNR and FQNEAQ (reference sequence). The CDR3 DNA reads TGTGCCAGCAGCCCGGAGCCTGTCGTGAACACTGAAGCTTTCTTT. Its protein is CASSPEPVVNTEAFF.

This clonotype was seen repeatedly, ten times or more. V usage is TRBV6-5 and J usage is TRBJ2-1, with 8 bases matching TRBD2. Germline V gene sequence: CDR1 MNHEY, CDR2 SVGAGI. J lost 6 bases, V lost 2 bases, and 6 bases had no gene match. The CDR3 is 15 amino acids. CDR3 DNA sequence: TGTGCCAGCAGTTACCCGGGACTAGGGCCCAATGAGCAGTTCTTC. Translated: CASSYPGLGPNEQFF.

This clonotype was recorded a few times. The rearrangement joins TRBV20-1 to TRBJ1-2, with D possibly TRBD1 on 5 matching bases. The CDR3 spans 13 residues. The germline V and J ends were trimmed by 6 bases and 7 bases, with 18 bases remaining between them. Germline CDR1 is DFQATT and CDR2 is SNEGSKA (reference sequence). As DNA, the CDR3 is TGCAGTGCCGTTTCCGGGACCATGGGTGGCTACACCTTC. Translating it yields CSAVSGTMGGYTF.

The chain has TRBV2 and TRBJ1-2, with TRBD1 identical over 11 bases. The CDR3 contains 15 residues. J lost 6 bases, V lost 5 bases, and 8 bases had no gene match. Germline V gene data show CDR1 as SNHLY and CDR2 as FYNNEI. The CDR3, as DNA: TGTGCCAGCAGTCTAAGCCGGACAGGGGGCGATGGCTACACCTTC. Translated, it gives CASSLSRTGGDGYTF.

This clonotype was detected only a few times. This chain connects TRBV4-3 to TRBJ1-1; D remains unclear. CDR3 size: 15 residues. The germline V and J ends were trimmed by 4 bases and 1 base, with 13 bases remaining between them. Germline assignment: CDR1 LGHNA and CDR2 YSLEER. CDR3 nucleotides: TGCGCCAGCAGCCCAAGAGGATCGGGGAACACTGAAGCTTTCTTT. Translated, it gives CASSPRGSGNTEAFF.

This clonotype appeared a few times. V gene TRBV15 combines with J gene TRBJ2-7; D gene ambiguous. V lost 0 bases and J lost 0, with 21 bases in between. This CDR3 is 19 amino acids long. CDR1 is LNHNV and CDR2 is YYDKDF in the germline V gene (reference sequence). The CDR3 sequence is CATSREGQYSLSGSYEQYF. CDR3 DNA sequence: TGTGCCACCAGCAGAGAGGGTCAGTATTCCCTTTCCGGCTCCTACGAGCAGTACTTC.

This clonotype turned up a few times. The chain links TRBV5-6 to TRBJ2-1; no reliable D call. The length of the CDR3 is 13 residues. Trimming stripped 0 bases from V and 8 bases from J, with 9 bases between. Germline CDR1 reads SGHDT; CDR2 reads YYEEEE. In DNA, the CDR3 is TGTGCCAGCAGCTTGGAGGTCGGCGATGAGCAGTTCTTC. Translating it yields CASSLEVGDEQFF.

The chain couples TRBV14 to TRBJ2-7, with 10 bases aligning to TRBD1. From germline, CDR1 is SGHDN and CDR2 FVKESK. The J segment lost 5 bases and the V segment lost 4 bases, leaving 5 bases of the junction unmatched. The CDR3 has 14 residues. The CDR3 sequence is CASSLLDRGNEQYF. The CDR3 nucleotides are TGTGCCAGCAGCCTTTTGGACAGGGGGAACGAGCAGTACTTC.

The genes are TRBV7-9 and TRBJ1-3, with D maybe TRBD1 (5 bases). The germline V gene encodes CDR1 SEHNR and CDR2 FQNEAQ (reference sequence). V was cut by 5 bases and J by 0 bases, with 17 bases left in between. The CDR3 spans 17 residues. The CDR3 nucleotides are TGTGCCAGCAGCAGTGGGTCCCCACAGGTCTCTGGAAACACCATATATTTT. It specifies CASSSGSPQVSGNTIYF.

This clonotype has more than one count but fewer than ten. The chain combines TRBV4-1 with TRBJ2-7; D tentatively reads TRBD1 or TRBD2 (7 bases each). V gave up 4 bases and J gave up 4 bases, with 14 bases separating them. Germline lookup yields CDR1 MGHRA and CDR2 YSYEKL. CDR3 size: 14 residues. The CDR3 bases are TGCGCCAGCAGCCCCCGACAGGGACTATACGAGCAGTACTTC. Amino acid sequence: CASSPRQGLYEQYF.

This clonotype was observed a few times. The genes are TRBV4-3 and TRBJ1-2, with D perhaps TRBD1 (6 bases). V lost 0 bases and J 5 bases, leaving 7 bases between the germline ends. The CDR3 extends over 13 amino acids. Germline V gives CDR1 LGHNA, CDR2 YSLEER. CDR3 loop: CASSQETGYGYTF. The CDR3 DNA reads TGCGCCAGCAGCCAAGAGACAGGATATGGCTACACCTTC.

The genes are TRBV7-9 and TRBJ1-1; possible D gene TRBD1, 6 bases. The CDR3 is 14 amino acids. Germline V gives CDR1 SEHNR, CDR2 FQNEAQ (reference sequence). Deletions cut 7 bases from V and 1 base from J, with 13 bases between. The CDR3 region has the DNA TGTGCCAGCACCCCTGACAGGAAGAACACTGAAGCTTTCTTT. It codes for CASTPDRKNTEAFF.